This record covers a single T cell receptor beta chain. What it binds is unknown. This sample is drawn from a study of CD8 T cells in ankylosing spondylitis. Via MiXCR, TCRdb re-called the 5' RACE reads, giving one row per CDR3 protein. This sample has about 270,000 distinct CDR3 sequences, with roughly 32% found just once. The study, taken as a whole, reports: A TCR beta motif of eight or nine highly homologous variants seemed to mark ankylosing spondylitis blood.

CDR1 is LNHNV, CDR2 YYDKDF, per germline (reference sequence). Trimming took 4 bases from V and 7 from J; bases not matched to a gene: 9. The CDR3 contains 17 residues. V usage is TRBV15 and J usage is TRBJ2-2, with 13 bases lining up with TRBD2. The sequence derives from a male donor with ankylosing spondylitis or in good health (not recorded which). Sequencing input: blood, either unsorted or a sorted T cell fraction (not recorded which). Here the CDR3 DNA reads TGTGCCACCAGCAAGGAGAGGACTAGCGGGGGTAGCGGGGAGCTGTTTTTT. It translates to CATSKERTSGGSGELFF.